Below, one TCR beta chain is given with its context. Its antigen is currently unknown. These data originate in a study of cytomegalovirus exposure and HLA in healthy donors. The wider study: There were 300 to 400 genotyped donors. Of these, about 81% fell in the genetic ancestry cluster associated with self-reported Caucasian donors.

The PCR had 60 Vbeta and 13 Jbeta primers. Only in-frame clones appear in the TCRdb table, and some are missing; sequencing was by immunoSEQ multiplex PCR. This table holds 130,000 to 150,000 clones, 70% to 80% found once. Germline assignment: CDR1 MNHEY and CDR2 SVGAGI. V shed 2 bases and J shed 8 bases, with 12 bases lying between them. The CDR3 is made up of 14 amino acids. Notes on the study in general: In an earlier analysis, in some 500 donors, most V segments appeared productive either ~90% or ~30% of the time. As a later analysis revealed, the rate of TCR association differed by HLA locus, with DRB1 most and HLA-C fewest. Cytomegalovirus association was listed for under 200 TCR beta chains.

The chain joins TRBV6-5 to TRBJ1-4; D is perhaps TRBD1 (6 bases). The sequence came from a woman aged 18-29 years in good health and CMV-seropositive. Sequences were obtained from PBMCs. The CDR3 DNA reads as TGTGCCAGCAGTTACGACCAGGGGAGAGAAAAACTGTTTTTT. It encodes CASSYDQGREKLFF.